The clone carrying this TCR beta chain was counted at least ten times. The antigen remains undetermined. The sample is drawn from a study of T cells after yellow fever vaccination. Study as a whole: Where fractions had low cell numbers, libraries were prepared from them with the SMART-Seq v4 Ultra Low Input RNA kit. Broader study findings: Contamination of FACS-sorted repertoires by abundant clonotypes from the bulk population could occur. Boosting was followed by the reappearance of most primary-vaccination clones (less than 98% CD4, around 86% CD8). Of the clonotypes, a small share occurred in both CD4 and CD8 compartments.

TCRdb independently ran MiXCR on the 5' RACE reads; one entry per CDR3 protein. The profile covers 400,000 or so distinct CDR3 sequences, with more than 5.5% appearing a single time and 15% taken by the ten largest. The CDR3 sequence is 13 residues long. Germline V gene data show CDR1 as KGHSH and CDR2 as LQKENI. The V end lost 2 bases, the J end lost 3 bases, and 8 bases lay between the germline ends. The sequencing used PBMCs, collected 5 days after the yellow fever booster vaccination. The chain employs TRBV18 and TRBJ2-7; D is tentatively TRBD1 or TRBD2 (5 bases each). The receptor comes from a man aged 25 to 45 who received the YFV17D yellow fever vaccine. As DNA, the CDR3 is TGTGCCAGCTCACCAGGGACGGACTACGAGCAGTACTTC. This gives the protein CASSPGTDYEQYF.